These 2 T cell receptor beta chains were all obtained from the same sample, sequenced in a study of blood T cell repertoires in COVID-19. Sequenced by immunoSEQ multiplex PCR; TCRdb stores in-frame clones only, minus some. Of about 160,000 clones in the sample, approximately 90% were seen once. Sample: peripheral blood. The receptors originated from a man aged 25-40 years with COVID-19, enrolled during active disease.

The chain employs TRBV2 and TRBJ2-3; a possible D gene is TRBD2 (5 bases). The CDR3 consists of 13 residues. Germline V lookup: CDR1 SNHLY, CDR2 FYNNEI. Trimming took off 7 bases at V and 0 bases at J, with 8 bases between the two ends. DNA for the CDR3: TGTGCCAGCAACCCGGGAAGCACAGATACGCAGTATTTT. Its protein is CASNPGSTDTQYF. Variable domain in full (rest from reference TRBV2 and TRBJ2-3): EPEVTQTPSHQVTQMGQEVILRCVPISNHLYFYWYRQILGQKVEFLVSFYNNEISEKSEIFDDQFSVERPDGSNFTLKIRSTKLEDSAMYFCASNPGSTDTQYFGPGTRLTVL.

The CDR3 nucleotides read TGTGCCAGCAGTTCCGGACAGGGTAGCGACGAGCAGTACTTC. Amino acids: CASSSGQGSDEQYF. This chain connects TRBV28 to TRBJ2-7; 8 bases map to TRBD1. Germline CDR1 MDHEN, CDR2 SYDVKM. V lost 4 bases, J lost 5 bases, and 7 bases stayed unmatched. CDR3 size: 14 residues.